This entry describes one T cell receptor (beta chain). What antigen it recognizes has not been identified. Base qualities are not provided; no much larger clone lies one nucleotide away. The CDR3 regions of human TCRbeta chains were analyzed by immunosequencing. As for the authors' bioinformatics: Repertoire TCRs were checked for matches against a reference library of SARS-CoV-2-specific TCRs that had been generated using the MIRA antigen-specificity platform. Breadth meant the fraction of unique TCRs that were SARS-CoV-2-associated, whereas depth meant the fraction of total T cells that were SARS-CoV-2-associated. Using the MIRA data, every spike-specific TCR was mapped to the spike region that the TCR reacted to and assigned to either a CD4 or a CD8 class. Log10-transformed breadth and depth values were compared by one-way ANOVA with Sidak's multiple comparisons tests. TCRdb limited this immuneACCESS table to in-frame rearrangements with V and J called. A share of clones is missing; checked studies link under half to unresolved V genes, and the rest is unexplained. D and trimming were read from the DNA, whereas the V and J calls and clone size are those reported in that table. In all, the sample holds around 110,000 clones, and about 90% of those were seen once. The top ten clones comprise around 7.5% of the sample.

This sample is part of a study of T cell responses to AZD1222 COVID-19 vaccine listed by TCRdb under 2021. Some background on the complete study: AZD1222 recipients with second doses at about 4 weeks or about 12 weeks were pooled, because spike-specific TCR depth and breadth did not differ between schedules. TCR sequencing covered more than 230 trial participants: some 210 given two doses of AZD1222 and 26 given two doses of MenACWY control vaccine. Trial participants were enrolled into age subgroups of 18-55, 56-69 and 70-plus years, which contained approximately 150, 28 and 58 TCR-sequenced participants, respectively.

Including the terminal cysteine and phenylalanine, the CDR3 comprises 12 residues. This entry keeps only the CDR3 DNA: 36 bases, framed from base 1. Reading the germline V gene gives CDR1 MGHDK and CDR2 SYGVNS. The V and J ends are trimmed by 4 bases and 4 bases, leaving 7 bases between them. Overall results and qualifications from the work: Conclusions about previously exposed vaccinees are limited because only six or seven AZD1222 recipients were SARS-CoV-2 seropositive at baseline. Spike-specific TCR breadth and depth rose significantly after two AZD1222 doses compared with day 0 and with MenACWY recipients. In the small 56-69-year group, the increase in depth fell short of significance, most likely because of low power. Because no day 14 peak-response samples were available, the repertoires could be characterized only after the peak T cell response. Nearly half of unique spike-specific TCRs reportedly recognized epitopes outside regions mutated in the B.1.351 and B.1.1.7 variants. CD4 TCRs associated with the vaccine covered the entire spike protein, and the dominant responses were in regions 160-218 and 743-854. Participants were mostly white British, with more females than males. The authors suggested clonal diversity may have been underestimated.

This specimen's time point label, interpreted: baseline before first vaccination. The vaccinee samples were drawn from two UK trials, COV001 and COV002, one of which was a single-blind randomized controlled phase 2/3 trial testing AZD1222 (ChAdOx1 nCoV-19) in healthy adults. Trial participant PBMC samples were collected at day 0 and day 28 after the second dose for TCRbeta chain sequencing. Recombination joined TRBV25-1 with TRBJ1-2; no D segment can be confidently identified. This TCR derives from an adult in good health. Sequenced here: peripheral blood, sampled on day 0 of AZD1222 vaccination. The CDR3 reads as follows: CASSVAVYGYTF. In nucleotides, the sequence is TGTGCCAGCAGTGTTGCAGTCTATGGCTACACCTTC.